Included here is one T cell receptor (beta chain) sequence, with context. Antigen unknown. Germline CDR1 reads MNHNS; CDR2 reads SASEGT. The CDR3 is 14 amino acids. V lost 3 bases, J lost 3 bases, and 11 bases lay in between. These data come from a study of cytomegalovirus exposure and HLA in healthy donors. Broader study findings: In a later analysis, at a false discovery rate of 0.05, approximately 16,000 TCR beta sequences were associated with HLA alleles.

This PCR relied on a set of 60 Vbeta primers and 13 Jbeta primers. Using immunoSEQ multiplex PCR, the repertoire was profiled, and TCRdb retains in-frame clones only, with some absent. This table holds 150,000 to 200,000 clones, roughly four fifths found once. The V and J genes are TRBV6-1 and TRBJ1-1; D ambiguous. The material sequenced was PBMCs. This TCR was sampled from a woman younger than 30 in good health and CMV-seropositive. CDR3 sequence reads: CASSEYGYDTEAFF. The CDR3, as DNA: TGTGCCAGCAGTGAGTACGGGTATGACACTGAAGCTTTCTTT.